This TCR beta chain appears in the sequencing data of a study of blood T cell repertoires in COVID-19. Assay used: immunoSEQ multiplex PCR; TCRdb lists only in-frame clones, some missing. The sample contains approximately 230,000 clones, 65% to 90% of which appear only once. Study members were between roughly 18 and 90 years old and lived in fewer than 30 US regions. Cohort 3 donors counted as recovered after two negative PCRs, clearance, or resolved symptoms. The source is a man aged 40-55 years who had recovered from COVID-19. The specimen was PBMCs or T cells enriched from blood (not recorded which).

This CDR3 is CSGKLGDGYTF. In DNA form, the CDR3 reads TGCAGCGGCAAATTGGGCGATGGCTACACCTTC. The chain employs TRBV29-1 and TRBJ1-2; no clear D. The germline V gene encodes CDR1 SQVTM and CDR2 ANQGSEA. The V and J ends lost 7 bases and 6 bases respectively, with 12 bases between them. This CDR3 region has 11 residues.